This T cell receptor beta chain was observed in a study of cytomegalovirus exposure and HLA in healthy donors. Overall study findings and caveats: Reported performance of the classifier showed diagnosis of cytomegalovirus status with high specificity and sensitivity.

Comment on this clone: The antigen is unknown.

The CDR3 spans 12 residues. Trimming removed 6 bases at V and 3 bases at J, with 12 bases between. CDR1 and CDR2 (germline): GTSNPN, SVGIG (reference sequence). Using immunoSEQ multiplex PCR, the repertoire was profiled, and TCRdb retains in-frame clones only, with some absent. The top ten hold 2.1% of the sample, which has tens of thousands of clones, approximately 95% seen once. Sequencing was done on a sample of PBMCs. The receptor's source is a woman aged 18-35 years in good health and CMV-seronegative. This chain uses TRBV30 with TRBJ2-7, with D tentatively TRBD2 (6 bases). CDR3 in amino acids: CACAGPYYEQYF. The CDR3 DNA is TGTGCCTGTGCGGGACCATACTACGAGCAGTACTTC.